The 24 T cell receptor beta chains below all came from one sample that was sequenced in a study of molecular identifiers for immune sequencing clone quantification. TCRdb independently ran MiXCR on the PCR reads; one entry per CDR3 protein. The data contain approximately 100,000 distinct CDR3 sequences, 36% of them singletons. Sequenced input: naive CD8+ T cells from blood, with Jurkat cell RNA spiked in. Subset here: FACS-sorted CD8+CD4-CCR7+CD45RA+ naive T cells. The receptor source for this set is a human donor in good health. Some libraries in this study had Jurkat cell RNA spiked in.

The chain uses TRBV20-1 and TRBJ2-5; TRBD2 aligns across 8 bases. V lost 6 bases to trimming and J lost 5 bases; unmatched junction nucleotides: 11. There are 14 residues in the CDR3. Looked up from germline, CDR1 is DFQATT and CDR2 is SNEGSKA (reference sequence). The CDR3 loop is CSAAQAGVWETQYF. Written as DNA, the CDR3 is TGCAGTGCAGCTCAAGCGGGAGTATGGGAGACCCAGTACTTC.

The gene calls are TRBV6-5 and TRBJ2-3; D could derive from TRBD1 or TRBD2 (5 bases each). Trimming cost V 2 bases and J 6 bases, with 12 bases left between them. In germline, CDR1 is MNHEY, CDR2 SVGAGI. CDR3 length equals 14 residues. Written as DNA, the CDR3 is TGTGCCAGCAGTTACGGGGCTAGCCTTGATACGCAGTATTTT. Its protein is CASSYGASLDTQYF.

This rearrangement joins TRBV12-3 or TRBV12-4 to TRBJ1-5; D might be TRBD1 (5 bases). The CDR3 loop spans 19 amino acids. Trimming left V 1 base short and J 6 bases short, with 25 bases between. CDR3 residues: CASSLVSPGGPAVGQPQHF. In DNA form, the CDR3 reads TGTGCCAGCAGTTTAGTGAGCCCCGGGGGACCGGCGGTAGGTCAGCCCCAGCATTTT.

With regard to this clonotype: A much larger clonotype is one base distant, so this may be a read error. The CDR3 end shows no conserved phenylalanine or tryptophan, and so a read error is likely. The chain carries TRBV28 and TRBJ1-1, with D unresolved. Germline V gene sequence: CDR1 MDHEN, CDR2 SYDVKM. Trimming left V 7 bases short and J 0 bases short, with 18 bases between. The CDR3 sequence is 16 residues long. CDR3 sequence (DNA): TGTGCCAGCACCCCCCCGGGAATAACAGTGAACACTGAAGCTTTCTAT. This sequence encodes CASTPPGITVNTEAFY.

In regard to this clonotype: This may arise from a read error, as a much more abundant clone is one base away. No conserved phenylalanine or tryptophan ends this CDR3, so it is likely a read error. The chain uses TRBV29-1 and TRBJ2-2, with D maybe TRBD1 (5 bases). Per the germline V gene, CDR1 is SQVTM and CDR2 is ANQGSEA. The V gene lost 8 bases and the J gene lost 2 bases, with 12 bases spanning the gap. CDR3 length: 13 amino acids. DNA for the CDR3: TGCAGCATACTGGACATTAACACCGGGGAGCTGTTTATT. Translating it yields CSILDINTGELFI.

This clonotype has only one observation. The gene calls are TRBV7-3 and TRBJ2-3; 9 positions agree with TRBD2. J lost 4 bases, V lost 6 bases, and 5 bases had no gene match. The length of the CDR3 is 14 residues. Germline V CDR1 and CDR2: SGHTA, FQGTGA. DNA for the CDR3: TGTGCCAGCAGTTTGGCTAGCGGGGCAGATACGCAGTATTTT. Translation: CASSLASGADTQYF. Full variable domain (rest looked up from reference TRBV7-3 and TRBJ2-3): GAGVSQTPSNKVTEKGKYVELRCDPISGHTALYWYRQSLGQGPEFLIYFQGTGAADDSGLPNDRFFAVRPEGSVSTLKIQRTERGDSAVYLCASSLASGADTQYFGPGTRLTVL.

V usage is TRBV11-2 and J usage is TRBJ2-7, with 9 bases fitting TRBD2. With 2 bases clipped from V and 6 bases from J, the junction kept 8 bases outside the gene matches. CDR1 and CDR2 (germline): SGHAT, FQNNGV. This CDR3 is built from 15 residues. CDR3 nucleotides: TGTGCCAGCAGCTTATATTTGCTAGCGGGGATCGAGCAGTACTTC. Protein: CASSLYLLAGIEQYF.

At least ten counts were recorded for this clonotype. The chain couples TRBV6-6 to TRBJ2-1, with 9 bases fitting TRBD2. Germline trimming cut 7 bases from V and 9 bases from J; bases unmatched to any gene: 4. CDR1 and CDR2 (germline): MNHNY, SVGAGI (reference sequence). This CDR3 contains 12 residues. The CDR3 sequence is CASMTSGTEQFF. Written as DNA, the CDR3 is TGTGCCAGCATGACTAGCGGAACTGAGCAGTTCTTC.

On this clonotype itself: Mismatch with germline at one junction end may stem from a read error. V and J are TRBV6-2 or TRBV6-3 and TRBJ2-7; the match to TRBD2 covers 8 bases. Germline loops: CDR1 MNHEY, CDR2 SVGEGT. The CDR3 has 14 amino acids. Written as DNA, the CDR3 is TGTGCCAGCAGTTATAGCGGGATATCCTCCGAGCAGTACTTC. This codes for CASSYSGISSEQYF.

This clonotype was seen at least ten times. The rearrangement links TRBV7-9 to TRBJ2-7, with a tentative D call TRBD2 (5 bases). V was shortened by 5 bases and J by 5 bases, with 22 bases between the two germline ends. The germline gives CDR1 SEHNR, CDR2 FQNEAQ (reference sequence). The CDR3 consists of 16 residues. The CDR3 loop is CASSANEGLRWDEQYF. The CDR3 DNA reads TGTGCCAGCAGCGCTAACGAAGGACTGCGTTGGGACGAGCAGTACTTC.

For this clonotype: Compared with germline, one end of the junction differs, possibly owing to a read error. The CDR3 DNA reads as TGTGCCTTCAGTGAAGACATCATCTCCTACAATGAGCAGTTCTTC. As protein: CAFSEDIISYNEQFF. The chain has TRBV10-3 and TRBJ2-1; no reliable D call. Germline V gene sequence: CDR1 ENHRY, CDR2 SYGVKD. The CDR3 runs to 15 residues.

Concerning this clonotype itself: A single base separates this from a much larger clone, so it may be a read error. The CDR3 does not end in the conserved phenylalanine or tryptophan, so this is likely a read error. The J gene is TRBJ2-6, the V gene TRBV28; D unclear. CDR1 MDHEN and CDR2 SYDVKM come from the germline V gene. This CDR3 has 17 amino acids. V was cut by 4 bases and J by 0 bases, with 13 bases left in between. Here the CDR3 DNA reads TGTGCCAGCAGTTCCTGGACGGAAATCTCTGGGGCCAACGTCCTGACTTAC. Its translation: CASSSWTEISGANVLTY.

V usage is TRBV10-3 and J usage is TRBJ1-5; D is ambiguous. There are 14 residues in the CDR3. CDR1 ENHRY and CDR2 SYGVKD come from the germline V gene. V lost 0 bases, J lost 8 bases, and 11 bases lay in between. This CDR3 is CAISESQQLEPQHF. In nucleotides, the CDR3 is TGTGCCATCAGTGAGTCACAGCAGTTAGAGCCCCAGCATTTT.

This clonotype appeared a few times. The chain joins TRBV7-9 to TRBJ2-7; 7 bases are shared with TRBD1. The CDR3 is 12 amino acids. The junction had 3 bases not matched to a gene; V was cut back by 4 bases and J by 6 bases. The germline gives CDR1 SEHNR, CDR2 FQNEAQ (reference sequence). CDR3 coding DNA: TGTGCCAGCAGCTCGACAGGGATCGAGCAGTACTTC. Amino acid sequence: CASSSTGIEQYF.

This chain joins TRBV2 and TRBJ2-5; D not certain. The CDR3 is 13 residues long. Looked up from germline, CDR1 is SNHLY and CDR2 is FYNNEI. Trimming left V 4 bases short and J 5 bases short, with 11 bases between. In DNA, the CDR3 is TGTGCCAGCAGTGTAGCCCTCGGTGAGACCCAGTACTTC. Residues: CASSVALGETQYF.

This rearrangement joins TRBV9 to TRBJ2-2; possibly TRBD1 for D (6 bases). The V and J ends lost 2 bases and 5 bases respectively, with 13 bases between them. CDR1 is SGDLS, CDR2 YYNGEE, per germline. The length of the CDR3 is 15 residues. CDR3: CASSVETGKTGELFF. The CDR3 DNA is TGTGCCAGCAGCGTGGAGACAGGAAAGACCGGGGAGCTGTTTTTT.

This clonotype was counted between two and nine times. This chain uses TRBV9 with TRBJ2-7; 7 bases are a match to TRBD1. Germline V CDR1 and CDR2: SGDLS, YYNGEE. This CDR3 contains 15 residues. V shed 0 bases and J 2 bases; nucleotides not matched to a gene: 5. CDR3 amino acids: CASSVGGQSTYEQYF. CDR3 nucleotide sequence: TGTGCCAGCAGCGTAGGGGGACAGTCAACCTACGAGCAGTACTTC. Combining the CDR3 with reference TRBV9 and TRBJ2-7 gives the whole variable domain DSGVTQTPKHLITATGQRVTLRCSPRSGDLSVYWYQQSLDQGLQFLIQYYNGEERAKGNILERFSAQQFPDLHSELNLSSLELGDSALYFCASSVGGQSTYEQYFGPGTRLTVT.

The table lists this clonotype with a few counts. J is TRBJ1-5 and V is TRBV4-1, with a weak D call TRBD1 (5 bases). CDR3 length equals 15 residues. Trimming cost V 4 bases and J 3 bases, with 13 bases left between them. Germline values: CDR1 MGHRA, CDR2 YSYEKL. The CDR3 sequence is CASSPHWGPNQPQHF. The CDR3, as DNA: TGCGCCAGCAGCCCGCACTGGGGACCCAATCAGCCCCAGCATTTT.

Concerning this clonotype itself: At one end, the junction sequence differs from germline, possibly due to a read error. The V gene is TRBV12-3 or TRBV12-4, the J gene TRBJ1-1, with D unclear. This CDR3 contains 13 residues. In DNA form, the CDR3 reads TGTGCCAGCAGTTTAATCGGGAACACTGGAGCTTTCTTT. This gives the protein CASSLIGNTGAFF.

The V gene is TRBV7-8, the J gene TRBJ2-3; the D call may be TRBD1 or TRBD2 (5 bases each). In germline, CDR1 is SGHVS, CDR2 FQNEAQ. Trimming removed 1 base at V and 6 bases at J, with 14 bases between. The CDR3 extends over 15 amino acids. CDR3 bases: TGTGCCAGCAGCTTAGGGGGCGGGTTTAGGGATACGCAGTATTTT. Translated, it gives CASSLGGGFRDTQYF.

The chain joins TRBV27 to TRBJ1-5, with no clear D. Trimming removed 5 bases at V and 0 bases at J, with 17 bases between. This CDR3 region has 17 residues. CDR1 MNHEY and CDR2 SMNVEV come from the germline V gene (reference sequence). The CDR3, as DNA: TGTGCCAGCAGTCCCAATGGGCGGCAGAGTAGCAATCAGCCCCAGCATTTT. Translated, it gives CASSPNGRQSSNQPQHF.

This clonotype was observed a few times. The chain uses TRBV27 and TRBJ2-6; no clear D gene. In germline, CDR1 is MNHEY, CDR2 SMNVEV (reference sequence). The germline V and J ends were trimmed by 6 bases and 4 bases, with 7 bases remaining between them. CDR3 size: 13 residues. The CDR3 nucleotides are TGTGCCAGCAGCCCCTTCGGGGCCAACGTCCTGACTTTC. This encodes CASSPFGANVLTF.

With regard to this clonotype: At one boundary the junction diverges from the germline segment, which might be a read error. The chain couples TRBV9 to TRBJ2-3; 14 bases are shared with TRBD2. The CDR3 sequence is 17 residues long. From germline, CDR1 is SGDLS and CDR2 YYNGEE. CDR3 nucleotides: TGTGCCAGCAGCACGACTAGCGGGAGGGCTAGCACAGATACGCGGTATTTT. It encodes CASSTTSGRASTDTRYF.

This clonotype was observed many times. The J gene is TRBJ2-7, the V gene TRBV20-1, with 9 nucleotides matching TRBD2. The V gene's germline CDR1 is DFQATT and CDR2 SNEGSKA (reference sequence). The CDR3 runs 15 residues. Trimming cost V 5 bases and J 1 base; bases outside gene matches: 9. Here the CDR3 reads CSAQNPSGISYEQYF. CDR3 bases: TGCAGTGCTCAAAACCCTAGCGGGATTTCCTACGAGCAGTACTTC.